One sample yielded the 24 T cell receptor beta chains listed below, sequenced in a study of shared clonotypes between healthy human individuals. Generated by immunoSEQ multiplex PCR, the TCRdb table keeps only in-frame clones and is missing some. The sample includes around 1.5 million clones, approximately 98% of them seen just once. Sequenced sample: naive CD4+ T cells sorted from blood. Subset meaning: CD45RA+ positively selected. The receptors here all came from a man between 25 and 39 years old in good health.

This sequence joins TRBV28 and TRBJ2-1, with D perhaps matching TRBD2 (6 bases). The germline CDR1 and CDR2 sequences are MDHEN and SYDVKM. This CDR3 is built from 15 residues. V shed 6 bases and J shed 6 bases, with 18 bases lying between them. The CDR3 spells CASRPLGLGGNEQFF. In nucleotides, the CDR3 is TGTGCCAGCAGGCCGCTCGGCCTCGGGGGCAATGAGCAGTTCTTC.

This chain joins TRBV7-9 and TRBJ2-7; 7 bases align to TRBD1. The CDR3 totals 12 residues. The germline V gene encodes CDR1 SEHNR and CDR2 FQNEAQ (reference sequence). V gave up 5 bases and J gave up 5 bases; unmatched junction bases: 3. CDR3: CASSRQGDEQYF. As DNA, the CDR3 is TGTGCCAGCAGCCGCCAGGGGGACGAGCAGTACTTC.

Of note for this clone: The junction and the germline gene differ at one end; a read error may be behind it. The chain joins TRBV2 to TRBJ1-5, with D uncertain. Looked up from germline, CDR1 is SNHLY and CDR2 is FYNNEI. CDR3 length: 14 residues. CDR3 protein: CASSDQGPSSLIRF. In nucleotides, the CDR3 is TGTGCCAGCAGTGATCAAGGGCCCAGTAGCTTAATACGTTTT.

CDR3 region: CASSADSGRNNEQFF. CDR3 nucleotides: TGCGCCAGCAGTGCAGATTCGGGGCGAAACAATGAGCAGTTCTTC. The chain combines TRBV10-2 with TRBJ2-1; either TRBD1 or TRBD2 may supply D (5 bases each). CDR1 and CDR2 from the germline V gene are WSHSY and SAAADI. V lost 4 bases and J lost 5, with 15 bases in between. The CDR3 covers 15 residues.

This chain joins TRBV5-1 and TRBJ2-3; 14 positions match TRBD2. This CDR3 has 18 amino acids. Trimming at V came to 1 base and at J to 4 bases, leaving 8 bases not matched to a gene. Germline V CDR1 and CDR2: SGHRS, YFSETQ. In nucleotides, the CDR3 is TGCGCCAGCAGCTTGAACTTGGGACTAGCGGGAGCTCCAGATACGCAGTATTTT. It translates to CASSLNLGLAGAPDTQYF.

J is TRBJ2-1 and V is TRBV19; no definite D call. This CDR3 region has 14 residues. CDR1 and CDR2 from the germline V gene are LNHDA and SQIVND (reference sequence). V was pared by 5 bases and J by 4 bases, with 12 bases between. In DNA form, the CDR3 reads TGTGCCAGTAGTCTTGAAGTGGGTTACAATGAGCAGTTCTTC. Its protein product is CASSLEVGYNEQFF.

This clone was recorded only once. This sequence joins TRBV11-2 and TRBJ2-7, with 7 bases that match TRBD1. The V and J ends lost 5 bases and 3 bases, in that order; junction bases with no gene match: 7. CDR1 is SGHAT and CDR2 is FQNNGV in the germline V gene. The CDR3 runs 14 residues. DNA of the CDR3: TGTGCCAGCAGCCCAGGGGGTGGGGTCTACGAGCAGTACTTC. Protein product: CASSPGGGVYEQYF.

This clone was detected once. J is TRBJ2-3 and V is TRBV6-5, with D unclear. The V and J ends lost 6 bases and 8 bases respectively, with 9 bases between them. Germline values: CDR1 MNHEY, CDR2 SVGAGI. The length of the CDR3 is 11 residues. The CDR3 spells CASSRLGTQYF. CDR3 sequence (DNA): TGTGCCAGCAGCAGGCTGGGTACGCAGTATTTT.

This clone appeared once. The chain carries TRBV5-1 and TRBJ2-1, with unresolved D. There are 15 residues in the CDR3. V lost 1 base, J lost 0 bases, and 8 bases lay in between. Germline values: CDR1 SGHRS, CDR2 YFSETQ. CDR3 loop: CASSLSRGSYNEQFF. The CDR3 nucleotides read TGCGCCAGCAGCTTGAGCAGAGGCTCCTACAATGAGCAGTTCTTC.

This clone was recorded only once. The chain links TRBV18 to TRBJ2-1; 7 bases agree with TRBD2. CDR1 and CDR2 from the germline V gene are KGHSH and LQKENI. V lost 1 base and J lost 4; bases outside the gene matches: 7. The length of the CDR3 is 16 residues. CDR3 protein: CASSPLSGGLYNEQFF. The CDR3 region has the DNA TGTGCCAGCTCACCACTGTCGGGAGGATTATACAATGAGCAGTTCTTC.

V and J are TRBV18 and TRBJ1-5; no clear D gene. CDR1 is KGHSH and CDR2 is LQKENI in the germline V gene. The CDR3 loop spans 16 amino acids. V was trimmed by 2 bases and J by 2 bases, leaving 13 bases between them. CDR3 protein: CASSPSHKGGNQPQHF. The CDR3 bases are TGTGCCAGCTCACCATCCCACAAGGGCGGCAATCAGCCCCAGCATTTT.

In regard to this clone: At one boundary the junction diverges from the germline segment, which might be a read error. The rearrangement joins TRBV28 to TRBJ2-3; TRBD2 is a possible D gene (6 bases). CDR3 size: 11 residues. From germline, CDR1 is MDHEN and CDR2 SYDVKM. The CDR3 region is CASSYRWDWEF. CDR3 bases: TGTGCCAGCAGTTACCGCTGGGACTGGGAGTTT.

This clone appeared once. V gene TRBV27 combines with J gene TRBJ2-3, with TRBD2 matching 13 bases. Germline CDR1 is MNHEY and CDR2 is SMNVEV (reference sequence). This CDR3 spans 16 amino acids. The V gene end was trimmed by 6 bases and the J gene end by 1 base; junction bases not matched to a gene: 4. CDR3 coding DNA: TGTGCCAGCAGGGCAGGACTAGCGGGGGGCACAGATACGCAGTATTTT. It encodes CASRAGLAGGTDTQYF.

The chain carries TRBV6-1 and TRBJ1-1, with 7 bases matching TRBD1. Per the germline V gene, CDR1 is MNHNS and CDR2 is SASEGT. The CDR3 runs to 13 residues. The J segment lost 7 bases and the V segment lost 8 bases, leaving 10 bases of the junction unmatched. The CDR3 nucleotides are TGTGCCAGCTCCTATACAGGGGCTGTTGAAGCTTTCTTT. Translating it yields CASSYTGAVEAFF.

The CDR3 region is CSVEGLTTDTQYF. DNA for the CDR3: TGCAGCGTTGAAGGTCTTACCACAGATACGCAGTATTTT. The rearrangement uses TRBV29-1 and TRBJ2-3; no definite D call. Trimming removed 1 base from V and 2 bases from J, with 7 bases in between. The CDR3 is 13 amino acids. Germline loops: CDR1 SQVTM, CDR2 ANQGSEA.

The chain recombines TRBV18 with TRBJ2-7; D might be TRBD1 (8 bases). The CDR3 runs 14 residues. Deletions cut 6 bases from V and 4 bases from J, with 16 bases between. Germline assignment: CDR1 KGHSH and CDR2 LQKENI. The CDR3, as DNA: TGTGCCAGCTCGGACAGGGAGGGAAAATACGAGCAGTACTTC. Amino acids: CASSDREGKYEQYF.

The V gene is TRBV7-9, the J gene TRBJ2-7; D call uncertain. Germline loops: CDR1 SEHNR, CDR2 FQNEAQ (reference sequence). CDR3 size: 14 residues. With 5 bases removed from V and 2 bases from J, the gap between germline ends came to 13 bases. CDR3 residues: CASSPRPVPYEQYF. The CDR3 DNA reads TGTGCCAGCAGCCCCCGCCCCGTGCCCTACGAGCAGTACTTC.

The chain joins TRBV7-9 to TRBJ2-1; D tentatively reads TRBD1 or TRBD2 (5 bases each). The CDR3 has 14 residues. Germline assignment: CDR1 SEHNR and CDR2 FQNEAQ (reference sequence). Trimming removed 6 bases from V and 8 bases from J, with 17 bases in between. The CDR3 sequence is CASSVENRGDEQFF. CDR3 DNA sequence: TGTGCCAGCAGTGTGGAGAACCGAGGGGATGAGCAGTTCTTC.

This sequence joins TRBV2 and TRBJ1-5; no clear D. Germline V gene lookup returns CDR1 SNHLY and CDR2 FYNNEI. The CDR3 runs to 13 residues. Trimming removed 3 bases from V and 7 bases from J, with 10 bases in between. The CDR3 DNA sequence: TGTGCCAGCAGTGAGTGGGTCGACCAGCCCCAGCATTTT. Encoded protein: CASSEWVDQPQHF.

The CDR3 loop is CAISEPGQGYGYTF. Written as DNA, the CDR3 is TGTGCCATCAGTGAACCGGGACAGGGGTATGGCTACACCTTC. The chain is built from TRBV10-3 and TRBJ1-2; 10 bases match TRBD1. Trimming removed 3 bases from V and 5 bases from J; junction bases left unmatched: 3. CDR1 and CDR2 from the germline V gene are ENHRY and SYGVKD. This CDR3 has 14 residues.

The chain has TRBV2 and TRBJ2-5; TRBD1 matches 7 bases. Looked up from germline, CDR1 is SNHLY and CDR2 is FYNNEI. The CDR3 has 13 residues. The trim removed 8 bases at V and 5 bases at J, leaving 8 bases unmatched. The CDR3 sequence is CASVQGRRETQYF. The CDR3 DNA sequence: TGTGCCAGCGTACAGGGGCGCAGGGAGACCCAGTACTTC. The full variable domain, completed using reference TRBV2 and TRBJ2-5, is EPEVTQTPSHQVTQMGQEVILRCVPISNHLYFYWYRQILGQKVEFLVSFYNNEISEKSEIFDDQFSVERPDGSNFTLKIRSTKLEDSAMYFCASVQGRRETQYFGPGTRLLVL.

The J gene is TRBJ1-1, the V gene TRBV5-1; D gene unclear. Trimming removed 4 bases at V and 2 bases at J, with 12 bases between. From germline, CDR1 is SGHRS and CDR2 YFSETQ. The CDR3 is made up of 14 amino acids. The CDR3: CASSPSVLNTEAFF. CDR3 bases: TGCGCCAGCAGCCCGAGCGTCCTAAACACTGAAGCTTTCTTT.

This sequence joins TRBV18 and TRBJ2-2, with D unclear. Germline CDR1 KGHSH, CDR2 LQKENI. Trimming removed 8 bases from V and 7 bases from J, with 14 bases in between. The CDR3 has 13 residues. Here the CDR3 DNA reads TGTGCCAGCCGCGAACTCACGAACGGGGAGCTGTTTTTT. The encoded protein is CASRELTNGELFF.

The V call is TRBV5-5, the J call TRBJ2-7; weak D call: TRBD1 (5 bases). The CDR3 runs to 15 residues. The V end lost 0 bases, the J end lost 3 bases, and 13 bases lay between the germline ends. Germline V gives CDR1 SGHKS, CDR2 YYEKEE (reference sequence). CDR3 sequence: CASSLAGPTNYEQYF. The CDR3 nucleotides read TGTGCCAGCAGCTTGGCAGGGCCGACGAACTACGAGCAGTACTTC.